A single sample gave rise to the 24 T cell receptor beta chains below, sequenced in a study of T cell repertoires in cytomegalovirus infection. These receptors have no known antigen. Each CDR3 protein is one row after TCRdb ran MiXCR on the reads. The table includes 650,000 to 900,000 distinct CDR3 sequences, about 31% detected once. The sequenced sample was cultured CD8+ T cells from PBMCs, obtained from culture after CMV antigen stimulation. These receptors were obtained from a human donor in good health (CMV status not recorded). Some clones in this sample may be carry-over from other donors' samples.

This clonotype was detected only a few times. The chain employs TRBV12-3 or TRBV12-4 and TRBJ1-3; D is ambiguous. CDR3 size: 16 residues. Between the trimmed V and J ends, which lost 3 bases and 4 bases, there was a span of 16 bases. Here the CDR3 reads CASSFSGRRTGNTIYF. In nucleotides, the CDR3 is TGTGCCAGCAGTTTCTCGGGCAGACGGACCGGAAACACCATATATTTT.

This clonotype was seen a handful of times. This sequence joins TRBV7-6 and TRBJ2-3, with TRBD1 matching 7 bases. The CDR3 is 16 residues long. Trimming took 5 bases from V and 0 from J; bases not matched to a gene: 8. CDR1 SGHVS and CDR2 FNYEAQ come from the germline V gene. The CDR3 bases are TGTGCCAGCAGCGGCATGAGGGGACAGAGCACAGATACGCAGTATTTT. As protein: CASSGMRGQSTDTQYF.

Comments on this clonotype: Compared with germline, one end of the junction differs, possibly owing to a read error. The rearrangement links TRBV27 to TRBJ2-1; 8 bases are a match to TRBD2. Germline V gives CDR1 MNHEY, CDR2 SMNVEV (reference sequence). CDR3 size: 15 residues. CDR3 sequence: CVSGRGASSYNEQFF. In DNA, the CDR3 is TGTGTCAGCGGGCGGGGGGCCAGCTCCTACAATGAGCAGTTCTTC.

This chain connects TRBV10-2 to TRBJ2-1; 9 bases align to TRBD2. The CDR3 totals 16 residues. The V gene's germline CDR1 is WSHSY and CDR2 SAAADI. V lost 3 bases to trimming and J lost 3 bases; unmatched junction nucleotides: 6. The CDR3 nucleotides read TGCGCCAGCAGTGATGGGCGGGGGGGGATCTACAATGAGCAGTTCTTC. Encoded protein: CASSDGRGGIYNEQFF.

This chain uses TRBV7-9 with TRBJ1-2, with D uncertain. CDR1 is SEHNR and CDR2 is FQNEAQ in the germline V gene (reference sequence). V lost 1 base to trimming and J lost 8 bases, with 11 bases between them. This CDR3 contains 13 residues. CDR3 coding DNA: TGTGCCAGCAGCTTAGGGAGTCAAAGGGGCTACACCTTC. Its protein product is CASSLGSQRGYTF.

The chain carries TRBV19 and TRBJ2-1; TRBD1 agrees at 8 bases. V lost 1 base to trimming and J lost 8 bases; unmatched junction nucleotides: 7. The CDR3 extends over 15 amino acids. CDR1 LNHDA and CDR2 SQIVND come from the germline V gene (reference sequence). The CDR3 DNA sequence: TGTGCCAGTAGTATAGTATTGGGACAGGTCCATGAGCAGTTCTTC. Its protein is CASSIVLGQVHEQFF.

On this clonotype itself: One end of the junction fails to match germline, which may point to a read error. This sequence joins TRBV20-1 and TRBJ2-2, with TRBD2 identical over 12 bases. CDR1 and CDR2 from the germline V gene are DFQATT and SNEGSKA (reference sequence). This CDR3 is 14 amino acids long. CDR3 region: CRASGGANTGELFF. CDR3 DNA sequence: TGCAGAGCTAGCGGGGGGGCGAACACCGGGGAGCTGTTTTTT.

The chain recombines TRBV5-1 with TRBJ2-5, with D unresolved. This CDR3 comprises 15 residues. CDR1 and CDR2 from the germline V gene are SGHRS and YFSETQ. Trimming shortened V by 4 bases and J by 1 base, and 14 bases separated the two germline ends. The CDR3 DNA reads TGCGCCAGCAGCCAGGTAGGATTCCTCCAAGAGACCCAGTACTTC. This translates into CASSQVGFLQETQYF.

The V gene is TRBV6-1, the J gene TRBJ2-5; 8 bases are a match to TRBD1. This CDR3 is 22 amino acids long. Germline trimming cut 1 base from V and 1 base from J; bases unmatched to any gene: 23. Germline CDR1 and CDR2: MNHNS and SASEGT. Here the CDR3 reads CASSEDLGWTGWSVGPQETQYF. The CDR3 nucleotides read TGTGCCAGCAGTGAAGACTTAGGTTGGACAGGGTGGAGTGTCGGCCCCCAAGAGACCCAGTACTTC.

This chain connects TRBV10-3 to TRBJ1-6; TRBD1 aligns across 8 bases. V lost 6 bases, J lost 7 bases, and 11 bases stayed unmatched. The CDR3 contains 16 residues. Germline loops: CDR1 ENHRY, CDR2 SYGVKD. The CDR3 bases are TGTGCCATCAGCGGAGGACAGGGAGGGTCCAATTCACCCCTCCACTTT. This sequence encodes CAISGGQGGSNSPLHF.

This sequence joins TRBV7-8 and TRBJ1-2; 9 nucleotides line up with TRBD1. J was trimmed by 8 bases and V by 5 bases; bases with no gene match: 6. The CDR3 totals 13 residues. The germline V gene encodes CDR1 SGHVS and CDR2 FQNEAQ. The CDR3 region has the DNA TGTGCCAGCAGCCCGAAGGACAGGGGAGGCTACACCTTC. It specifies CASSPKDRGGYTF.

This clonotype turned up a few times. The gene calls are TRBV4-1 and TRBJ2-7, with D perhaps given as TRBD1 or TRBD2 (5 bases each). The V gene's germline CDR1 is MGHRA and CDR2 YSYEKL. V gave up 7 bases and J gave up 5 bases, with 18 bases separating them. There are 14 residues in the CDR3. The CDR3 is CASTPGPTFDEQYF. In nucleotides, the CDR3 is TGCGCCAGCACCCCGGGACCGACCTTCGACGAGCAGTACTTC.

This clonotype was found a few times. The V gene is TRBV7-9, the J gene TRBJ2-7; D may be TRBD2 (6 bases). Germline V CDR1 and CDR2: SEHNR, FQNEAQ (reference sequence). CDR3 length equals 15 residues. Trimming took 2 bases from V and 0 from J, leaving 11 bases between them. CDR3 coding DNA: TGTGCCAGCAGCTTATTAGGGACTGACTCCTACGAGCAGTACGTC. Translation gives CASSLLGTDSYEQYV.

The V and J genes are TRBV6-1 and TRBJ2-2; the D gene is possibly TRBD2 (5 bases). The V gene's germline CDR1 is MNHNS and CDR2 SASEGT. This CDR3 spans 12 amino acids. V gave up 11 bases and J gave up 5 bases, with 12 bases separating them. The CDR3 is CALIRGTGELFF. Here the CDR3 DNA reads TGTGCCCTTATACGGGGTACCGGGGAGCTGTTTTTT.

This chain connects TRBV5-3 to TRBJ2-7, with D possibly being TRBD1 (6 bases). TRBV5-3 is annotated as an ORF whose role is uncertain. There are 14 residues in the CDR3. V shed 0 bases and J shed 7 bases, with 14 bases lying between them. The CDR3 reads CARSLDRAKSEQYV. The DNA for the CDR3 is TGTGCCAGAAGCTTGGACAGGGCGAAGTCGGAGCAGTACGTC.

This clonotype was counted many times. The chain carries TRBV18 and TRBJ2-3, with no clear D. Germline CDR1 is KGHSH and CDR2 is LQKENI. The CDR3 runs 13 residues. Trimming left V 8 bases short and J 0 bases short, with 9 bases between. CDR3: CASSPPSTDTQYF. The CDR3 DNA reads TGTGCCAGCAGCCCGCCTAGCACAGATACGCAGTATTTT.

The V gene is TRBV20-1, the J gene TRBJ2-5; 11 bases align to TRBD2. Trimming cost V 2 bases and J 0 bases; bases outside gene matches: 2. Germline-derived CDR1 and CDR2 are DFQATT and SNEGSKA (reference sequence). This CDR3 is 15 amino acids long. The CDR3 here is CSARPLAGDQETQYF. The CDR3 coding sequence is TGCAGTGCTAGACCACTAGCGGGGGACCAAGAGACCCAGTACTTC.

There are a few counts of this clonotype. The CDR3 coding sequence is TGTGCCAGCAGTCCCTCCATAGACAGGGCCACTGAAGCTTTCTTT. This sequence encodes CASSPSIDRATEAFF. This chain uses TRBV27 with TRBJ1-1, with 7 bases aligning to TRBD1. This CDR3 region has 15 residues. Germline loops: CDR1 MNHEY, CDR2 SMNVEV (reference sequence). The J segment lost 4 bases and the V segment lost 5 bases, leaving 10 bases of the junction unmatched.

The genes are TRBV20-1 and TRBJ2-7; 9 bases align to TRBD2. Germline CDR1 is DFQATT and CDR2 is SNEGSKA (reference sequence). The CDR3 is made up of 13 amino acids. CDR3 coding DNA: TGCAGCGGCGTCCTAGCGGGGAGCTACGAGCAGTACTTC. This codes for CSGVLAGSYEQYF.

This clonotype came up many times. The chain recombines TRBV6-1 with TRBJ2-7, with D possibly called TRBD1 or TRBD2 (5 bases each). The germline gives CDR1 MNHNS, CDR2 SASEGT. The CDR3 runs to 14 residues. Trimming shortened V by 9 bases and J by 0 bases, and 15 bases separated the two germline ends. CDR3 DNA: TGTGCCAGTACCTTCGATGGGACCTCCTACGAGCAGTACTTC. Residues: CASTFDGTSYEQYF.

This clonotype was seen only a few times. The genes are TRBV5-4 and TRBJ2-5, with D unclear. The germline V and J ends were trimmed by 4 bases and 4 bases, with 17 bases remaining between them. The length of the CDR3 is 15 residues. Germline CDR1 is SGHNT and CDR2 is YYREEE (reference sequence). CDR3 in amino acids: CASSRSTGQIETQYF. The CDR3 DNA is TGTGCCAGCAGCCGTTCGACTGGCCAAATAGAGACCCAGTACTTC.

The chain uses TRBV6-1 and TRBJ1-5; no reliable D call. V was shortened by 2 bases and J by 2 bases, with 16 bases between the two germline ends. The CDR3 is made up of 17 amino acids. Germline V gene lookup returns CDR1 MNHNS and CDR2 SASEGT. The CDR3 coding sequence is TGTGCCAGCAGTGAAAGTGAGAGGTTCCCAGGCAATCAGCCCCAGCATTTT. Translating it yields CASSESERFPGNQPQHF.

This clonotype was seen a few times. This rearrangement joins TRBV27 to TRBJ2-1; TRBD2 aligns across 10 bases. With 7 bases clipped from V and 3 bases from J, the junction kept 6 bases outside the gene matches. In germline, CDR1 is MNHEY, CDR2 SMNVEV (reference sequence). This CDR3 spans 15 amino acids. CDR3 residues: CASKLAGALYNEQFF. DNA of the CDR3: TGTGCCAGCAAGCTAGCGGGGGCCCTCTACAATGAGCAGTTCTTC.

CDR3 sequence: CASSHRGENTEAFF. As DNA, the CDR3 is TGTGCCAGCAGCCACAGGGGCGAGAACACTGAAGCTTTCTTT. This chain connects TRBV3-1 to TRBJ1-1; possible D gene TRBD1, 6 bases. V was trimmed by 3 bases and J by 1 base, leaving 9 bases between them. The CDR3 is made up of 14 amino acids. Germline CDR1 is LGHDT and CDR2 is YNNKEL (reference sequence).